Following are 16 T cell receptor beta chains from one sample sequenced in a study of cytomegalovirus exposure and HLA in healthy donors. Here immunoSEQ multiplex PCR was the method, and the copy in TCRdb shows in-frame clones only, minus some. The sample records about 250,000 clones, approximately 87% being singletons. The specimen sequenced was PBMCs. The receptors here all came from a man between 18 and 29 years old in good health and CMV-seronegative.

The chain uses TRBV4-1 and TRBJ2-1; 9 positions agree with TRBD1. V lost 4 bases, J lost 4 bases, and 5 bases stayed unmatched. The CDR3 contains 15 residues. The germline V gene has CDR1 MGHRA and CDR2 YSYEKL. The CDR3: CASSPGTGLYNEQFF. The CDR3 nucleotides read TGCGCCAGCAGCCCGGGGACAGGGTTATACAATGAGCAGTTCTTC.

This clone came up once. This chain links TRBV7-3 with TRBJ2-1, with 9 bases matching TRBD2. Germline values: CDR1 SGHTA, CDR2 FQGTGA. The CDR3 is made up of 14 amino acids. Trimming took 2 bases from V and 8 from J; bases not matched to a gene: 4. In nucleotides, the CDR3 is TGTGCCAGCAGCTTATTAGCGGGAGCGGATGAGCAGTTCTTC. Its translation is CASSLLAGADEQFF.

The rearrangement joins TRBV5-5 to TRBJ2-3; TRBD2 matches 8 bases. CDR1 and CDR2 (germline): SGHKS, YYEKEE (reference sequence). CDR3 length: 16 amino acids. With 6 bases clipped from V and 2 bases from J, the junction kept 11 bases outside the gene matches. The CDR3: CASIRSAGAFTDTQYF. The CDR3 DNA follows: TGTGCCAGCATTCGTTCAGCGGGAGCCTTCACAGATACGCAGTATTTT.

The DNA of the CDR3 is TGTGCCATCAGAGGGACAGCAAACACTGAAGCTTTCTTT. Translating it yields CAIRGTANTEAFF. This chain uses TRBV10-3 with TRBJ1-1; the match to TRBD1 covers 7 bases. The CDR3 runs to 13 residues. The J segment lost 2 bases and the V segment lost 6 bases, leaving 3 bases of the junction unmatched. Germline V lookup: CDR1 ENHRY, CDR2 SYGVKD.

This clone came up once. The V call is TRBV7-6, the J call TRBJ2-3; 7 bases agree with TRBD2. Germline-derived CDR1 and CDR2 are SGHVS and FNYEAQ. The V gene end was trimmed by 4 bases and the J gene end by 2 bases; junction bases not matched to a gene: 6. The CDR3 extends over 15 amino acids. Written as DNA, the CDR3 is TGTGCCAGCAGCTCACCTGGACTAGTCACAGATACGCAGTATTTT. Its translation: CASSSPGLVTDTQYF.

This chain connects TRBV5-6 to TRBJ1-1; D may be TRBD1 (5 bases). The germline V gene encodes CDR1 SGHDT and CDR2 YYEEEE. Between the trimmed V and J ends, which lost 4 bases and 3 bases, there was a span of 13 bases. The length of the CDR3 is 14 residues. This chain's CDR3 is CASSGKTADTEAFF. The CDR3 DNA reads TGTGCCAGCAGCGGAAAGACAGCCGACACTGAAGCTTTCTTT.

The rearrangement uses TRBV27 and TRBJ2-7; possibly TRBD2 for D (6 bases). The V gene lost 6 bases and the J gene lost 2 bases, with 14 bases spanning the gap. The germline V gene encodes CDR1 MNHEY and CDR2 SMNVEV (reference sequence). The CDR3 totals 14 residues. CDR3 DNA: TGTGCCAGCAGCCGACGGTGGGGGGCCTACGAGCAGTACTTC. Residues: CASSRRWGAYEQYF.

The rearrangement links TRBV9 to TRBJ2-2; possibly TRBD1 for D (6 bases). Per the germline V gene, CDR1 is SGDLS and CDR2 is YYNGEE. The CDR3 has 16 residues. The V end lost 0 bases, the J end lost 0 bases, and 9 bases lay between the germline ends. The CDR3 coding sequence is TGTGCCAGCAGCGTAGAGGGACAAGCGAACACCGGGGAGCTGTTTTTT. Translation: CASSVEGQANTGELFF.

The chain recombines TRBV7-2 with TRBJ1-5; D not resolved. The V gene's germline CDR1 is SGHTA and CDR2 FQGNSA. This CDR3 spans 13 amino acids. The V and J ends lost 4 bases and 0 bases respectively, with 4 bases between them. CDR3 DNA sequence: TGTGCCAGCAGCTCTAATAGCAATCAGCCCCAGCATTTT. It encodes CASSSNSNQPQHF.

The CDR3: CASSQGLAGGYEQYF. CDR3 sequence (DNA): TGCGCCAGCAGCCAGGGGCTAGCGGGGGGCTACGAGCAGTACTTC. The chain combines TRBV4-1 with TRBJ2-7; 11 positions agree with TRBD2. The germline gives CDR1 MGHRA, CDR2 YSYEKL. V shed 3 bases, J shed 3 bases, and the junction held 4 bases outside the gene matches. The CDR3 spans 15 residues.

CDR3 in amino acids: CASSLATNEKLFF. CDR3 nucleotide sequence: TGTGCCAGCAGCCTTGCAACTAATGAAAAACTGTTTTTT. This rearrangement joins TRBV5-4 to TRBJ1-4, with D hard to call. Germline assignment: CDR1 SGHNT and CDR2 YYREEE (reference sequence). V dropped 4 bases and J dropped 0 bases, with 4 bases sitting between them. This CDR3 region has 13 residues.

The J gene is TRBJ1-4, the V gene TRBV4-1, with D perhaps matching TRBD1 (5 bases). The V gene lost 0 bases and the J gene lost 8 bases, with 13 bases spanning the gap. CDR1 is MGHRA and CDR2 is YSYEKL in the germline V gene. This CDR3 comprises 15 residues. DNA of the CDR3: TGCGCCAGCAGCCAAGATGGCAGGGCTGGGGAAAAACTGTTTTTT. Amino acids: CASSQDGRAGEKLFF.

Only one count was recorded for this clone. The chain uses TRBV27 and TRBJ2-5; maybe TRBD2 (5 bases). With 3 bases removed from V and 0 bases from J, the gap between germline ends came to 11 bases. The length of the CDR3 is 15 residues. Germline CDR1 and CDR2: MNHEY and SMNVEV (reference sequence). DNA of the CDR3: TGTGCCAGCAGTTTCGGGGTCGGGGACCAAGAGACCCAGTACTTC. It is translated as CASSFGVGDQETQYF.

The chain joins TRBV19 to TRBJ2-1; 9 nucleotides match TRBD2. The length of the CDR3 is 15 residues. CDR1 and CDR2 from the germline V gene are LNHDA and SQIVND (reference sequence). The ends lost 1 base at V and 2 bases at J; junction bases unmatched: 0. CDR3 DNA: TGTGCCAGTAGTATAGGACTAGCGGCCTACAATGAGCAGTTCTTC. Protein sequence: CASSIGLAAYNEQFF.

The genes are TRBV5-1 and TRBJ2-1, with 8 bases identical to TRBD2. After removal of 0 bases from V and 9 bases from J, the junction contained 8 bases not matched to a gene. The CDR3 loop spans 15 amino acids. CDR1 and CDR2 from the germline V gene are SGHRS and YFSETQ. The CDR3 loop is CASSLEAGRAGEQFF. The CDR3 DNA reads TGCGCCAGCAGCTTGGAGGCCGGGAGGGCGGGTGAGCAGTTCTTC.

The chain recombines TRBV11-2 with TRBJ1-5, with D tentatively TRBD1 (5 bases). Trimming pared 0 bases from V and 7 bases from J, leaving 16 bases between. Germline V gives CDR1 SGHAT, CDR2 FQNNGV. This CDR3 is 16 amino acids long. The CDR3 sequence: CASSLDGVGGAQPQHF. Here the CDR3 DNA reads TGTGCCAGCAGCTTAGACGGGGTCGGGGGAGCCCAGCCCCAGCATTTT.